The rows below give T cell receptor beta chains drawn from one sample of a study of blood T cell repertoires in COVID-19. Here immunoSEQ multiplex PCR was the method, and the copy in TCRdb shows in-frame clones only, minus some. The repertoire has some 360,000 clones, about 87% of them found once; the top ten carry about 2%. The sample consisted of peripheral blood. The receptors come from a woman aged 55-69 years with COVID-19, enrolled during active disease. Both conserved end residues are part of each CDR3. Each record gives: V gene, clone size, D gene, J gene, CDR3 protein, CDR3 DNA. D genes are given only for firm matches. A clone size is listed for some rows: how often the clone was seen (once, few, many), or a class if it is expanded.

TRBV4-1	NA	NA	TRBJ2-7	CASSQVGEDSYEQYF	TGCGCCAGCAGCCAAGTTGGTGAGGACTCCTACGAGCAGTACTTC
TRBV5-1	NA	TRBD1	TRBJ1-3	CASSLDRGAGNTIYF	TGCGCCAGCAGCTTGGACAGGGGAGCTGGAAACACCATATATTTT
TRBV6-5	NA	NA	TRBJ2-2	CASSLGVGELFF	TGTGCCAGCAGTCTAGGGGTCGGGGAGCTGTTTTTT
TRBV28	once	TRBD1	TRBJ2-4	CASSRGRRSQNIQYF	TGTGCCAGCAGCAGGGGGCGTAGATCTCAAAACATTCAGTACTTC
TRBV25-1	NA	TRBD1	TRBJ1-2	CASGRDRVYGYTF	TGTGCCAGCGGCCGGGACAGGGTCTATGGCTACACCTTC
TRBV3-1/TRBV3-2	NA	NA	TRBJ1-1	CASNHGENTEAFF	TGTGCCAGCAATCACGGAGAGAACACTGAAGCTTTCTTT
TRBV7-8	NA	NA	TRBJ2-7	CASSPGQGGAYEQYF	TGTGCCAGCAGCCCCGGACAGGGAGGGGCCTACGAGCAGTACTTC
TRBV21-1	NA	NA	TRBJ2-5	CASSPAPGGEETQYF	TGTGCCAGCAGTCCCGCCCCAGGGGGCGAAGAGACCCAGTACTTC
TRBV18	once	TRBD1	TRBJ2-7	CASSLPDRAHEQYF	TGTGCCAGCTCACTTCCGGACAGGGCCCACGAGCAGTACTTC
TRBV9	NA	NA	TRBJ2-7	CASSPDSFSSYEQYF	TGTGCCAGCAGCCCTGACAGCTTCAGCTCCTACGAGCAGTACTTC
TRBV4-2	NA	TRBD1	TRBJ2-3	CASSPGTGADTQYF	TGTGCCAGCAGCCCCGGGACAGGGGCCGATACGCAGTATTTT